This section outlines one T cell receptor beta chain sequence together with its context. The antigen is not known. This sample was included in a study of T-cell memory formation after mild COVID-19. Whole-study findings and limits: CD4/CD8 balance held among clones contracting day 15 to 85, and later expanders leaned CD4+.

Via MiXCR, TCRdb re-called the 5' RACE reads, giving one row per CDR3 protein. The top ten hold approximately 20% of the sample, which has approximately 250,000 distinct CDR3 sequences, approximately 16% seen once. The sample consisted of PBMCs or a T cell subset sorted from them (not recorded which). The TCR was taken from a man aged 18 to 30 who had mild COVID-19 (a few samples of this study predate the infection). Cell type and time point are not known.

The CDR3 is CASSPSSGSTGELFF. CDR3 nucleotide sequence: TGCGCCAGCAGCCCTTCTAGCGGGAGCACCGGGGAGCTGTTTTTT. The chain employs TRBV5-1 and TRBJ2-2, with TRBD2 identical over 10 bases. The germline V gene encodes CDR1 SGHRS and CDR2 YFSETQ. J lost 4 bases, V lost 4 bases, and 4 bases had no gene match. This CDR3 comprises 15 residues.